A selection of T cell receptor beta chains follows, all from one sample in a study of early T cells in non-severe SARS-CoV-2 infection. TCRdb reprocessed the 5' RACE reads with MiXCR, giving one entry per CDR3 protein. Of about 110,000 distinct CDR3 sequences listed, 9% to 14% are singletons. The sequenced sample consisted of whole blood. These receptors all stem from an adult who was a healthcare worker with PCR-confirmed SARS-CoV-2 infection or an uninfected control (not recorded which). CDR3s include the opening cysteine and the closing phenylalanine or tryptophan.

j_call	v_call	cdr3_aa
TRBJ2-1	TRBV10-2	CASSSRDHNNEQFF
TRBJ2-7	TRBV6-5	CASSSITRVPYEQYF
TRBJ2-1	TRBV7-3	CASSLRGRGGEQFF
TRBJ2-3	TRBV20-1	CSAPAEVEDTQYF
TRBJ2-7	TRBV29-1	CSVEGGARTYEQYF
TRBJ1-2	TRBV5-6	CASSSDTNYGYTF
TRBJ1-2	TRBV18	CASSPALVRGLAGYTF
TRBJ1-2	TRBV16	CASSRVNYGYTF
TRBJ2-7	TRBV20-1	CSAKKFTSTSGVNEQYF
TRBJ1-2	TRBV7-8	CASSPVPTGVNYGYTF
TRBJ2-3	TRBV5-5	CASSPLVTDTQYF
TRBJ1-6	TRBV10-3	CAISESTRTPPLHF
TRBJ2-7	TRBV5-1	CASSSTSGRREQYF
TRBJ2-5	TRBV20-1	CSAKRGSAETQYF
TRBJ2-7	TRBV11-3	CASSLVAGTYEQYF
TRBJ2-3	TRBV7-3	CASSLGSGTHTDTQYF
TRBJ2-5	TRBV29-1	CSVGGPGTQYF
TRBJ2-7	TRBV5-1	CASSPAGGYEQYF
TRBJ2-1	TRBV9	CASSLDRTYLNEQFF
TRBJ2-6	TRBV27	CASSSPADRGGIGANVLTF
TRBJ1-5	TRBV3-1	CASSQGTTQPQHF
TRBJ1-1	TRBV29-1	CSVEDRVVPEAFF
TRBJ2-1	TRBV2	CASSYTMGGNEQFF
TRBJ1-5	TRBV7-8	CASSSGLGQPQHF
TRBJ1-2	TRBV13	CASSLLPSGNGYTF
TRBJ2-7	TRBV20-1	CSARVPGHRPYEQYF
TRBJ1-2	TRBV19	CASSMGGYGYTF
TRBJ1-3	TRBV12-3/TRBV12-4	CASSLLSGNTIYF
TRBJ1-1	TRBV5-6	CASSFYSGLEWPDGAFF
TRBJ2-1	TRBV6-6	CASSYQGPGYNEQFF
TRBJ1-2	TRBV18	CASSTVGTGVFDYGYTF
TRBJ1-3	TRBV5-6	CASTPANSGNTIYF
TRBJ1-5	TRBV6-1	CASVAGAGGLTQHF
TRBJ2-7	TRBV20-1	CSAGTENYEQYF
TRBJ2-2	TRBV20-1	CSARDLTGLAGIGELFF
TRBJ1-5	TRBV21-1	CASSKAGGLNQPQHF
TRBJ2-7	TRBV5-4	CASSLASSRRGEYF
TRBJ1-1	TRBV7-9	CASSIWIQKNTEAFF
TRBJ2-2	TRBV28	CASMMRDYGVTGELFF
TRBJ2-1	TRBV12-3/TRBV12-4	CASSLSTEEGNEQLF
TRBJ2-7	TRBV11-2	CASSLGRLPTYEQYF
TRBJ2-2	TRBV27	CASSFSQGAGELFF
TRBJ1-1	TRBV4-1	CASSQYSTANTEAFF
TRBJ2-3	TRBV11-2	CASSLVQGPDTQYF
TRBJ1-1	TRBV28	CASSLMGDRAEAFF
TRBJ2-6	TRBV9	CASSVQSGGLASTHSGANVLTF
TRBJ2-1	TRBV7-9	CASSPRDLLNNEQFF
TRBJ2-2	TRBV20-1	CSARDVGRGNTGELFF
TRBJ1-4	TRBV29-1	CSVLIGGIGQGARGEKLFF
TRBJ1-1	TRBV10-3	CAISEDSARVTEAFF
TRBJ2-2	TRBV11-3	CASSLMGLGNTGELFF
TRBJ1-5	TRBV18	CASSPAPNQPQHF